Listed below are T cell receptor beta chains from one sample, sequenced in a study of blood T cell repertoires in COVID-19. Sequencing used immunoSEQ multiplex PCR; TCRdb keeps in-frame clones, though not all of them. This sample has 350,000 to 550,000 clones, with around 91% found just once. What was sequenced was PBMCs or T cells enriched from blood (not recorded which). These receptors all come from a man aged 30 to 45 who had recovered from COVID-19. Each CDR3 is given with its conserved first and last residue.

V: TRBV28; J: TRBJ1-5; CDR3: CASRLRVNSNQPQHF
V: TRBV19; J: TRBJ1-5; CDR3: CATHRGTYSNQPQHF
V: TRBV11-2; J: TRBJ1-1; CDR3: CASSAQLNTEAFF
V: TRBV28; J: TRBJ1-2; CDR3: CASSNDRGVLANYGYTF
V: TRBV27; J: TRBJ2-7; CDR3: CASSLTSGSYEQYF
V: TRBV25-1; J: TRBJ2-2; CDR3: CASSEALEREGTGELFF
V: TRBV10-3; J: TRBJ2-3; CDR3: CAISPGLAASTDTQYF
V: TRBV28; J: TRBJ1-5; CDR3: CASSFGQGRPQHF
V: TRBV24-1; J: TRBJ1-5; CDR3: CATSDFEGQPQHF
V: TRBV10-2; J: TRBJ2-7; CDR3: CASSGGWRGTYEQYF
V: TRBV28; J: TRBJ1-5; CDR3: CASSLFQGARPQHF
V: TRBV28; J: TRBJ2-7; CDR3: CASSFLEGSYEQYF
V: TRBV19; J: TRBJ2-5; CDR3: CASSNSRGQRETQYF
V: TRBV4-1; J: TRBJ2-1; CDR3: CASSQLAGLYNEQFF
V: TRBV25-1; J: TRBJ1-1; CDR3: CASSELSWSAEAFF
V: TRBV7-9; J: TRBJ2-3; CDR3: CASSQQGAVDTQYF
V: TRBV6-1; J: TRBJ1-5; CDR3: CASSEWHQGINQPQHF
V: TRBV10-2; J: TRBJ2-7; CDR3: CASINGRASYEQYF
V: TRBV7-2; J: TRBJ2-7; CDR3: CASSPRGTSDYEQYF
V: TRBV21-1; J: TRBJ2-2; CDR3: CASSKLARDRAVTNTGELFF
V: TRBV19; J: TRBJ1-2; CDR3: CASQHGTAPTLGYTF
V: TRBV6-5; J: TRBJ2-7; CDR3: CASSYRAGAPLEQYF
V: TRBV11-2; J: TRBJ1-2; CDR3: CASSLGVAGYTF
V: TRBV11-2; J: TRBJ1-3; CDR3: CASSAPTGPGNTIYF
V: TRBV6-5; J: TRBJ2-7; CDR3: CASSYPGQGYEQYF
V: TRBV5-1; J: TRBJ1-5; CDR3: CASSSGTANQPQHF
V: TRBV2; J: TRBJ2-5; CDR3: CASSVLAGATGETQYF
V: TRBV6-5; J: TRBJ1-1; CDR3: CATSSMGGGTEAFF
V: TRBV6-6; J: TRBJ2-7; CDR3: CASSYSEVRSYEQYF
V: TRBV7-2; J: TRBJ2-7; CDR3: CASSIPSGRYEQYF
V: TRBV5-1; J: TRBJ2-7; CDR3: CASRLAGHSYEQYF
V: TRBV11-2; J: TRBJ2-7; CDR3: CASSLVEAGAYEQYF
V: TRBV30; J: TRBJ2-3; CDR3: CAWGQGGDTQYF
V: TRBV29-1; J: TRBJ2-1; CDR3: CSLGTSLYNEQFF
V: TRBV3-1/TRBV3-2; J: TRBJ1-1; CDR3: CASSYTGPSTEAFF
V: TRBV5-1; J: TRBJ2-7; CDR3: CASSITGTYEQYF
V: TRBV7-9; J: TRBJ1-1; CDR3: CASQGVNTEAFF
V: TRBV6-5; J: TRBJ1-1; CDR3: CASRDRRQNTEAFF
V: TRBV30; J: TRBJ1-1; CDR3: CAWSTGGFNTEAFF
V: TRBV7-8; J: TRBJ1-4; CDR3: CASSKVPRQRDEKLFF
V: TRBV27; J: TRBJ2-1; CDR3: CASSLGTGWNEQFF
V: TRBV2; J: TRBJ2-5; CDR3: CASSELAEGSQYF
V: TRBV27; J: TRBJ2-7; CDR3: CASSTPSSYEQYF
V: TRBV27; J: TRBJ2-3; CDR3: CASSRSQGLSPDTQYF
V: TRBV28; J: TRBJ1-1; CDR3: CASSLAGNTEAFF
V: TRBV4-1; J: TRBJ2-2; CDR3: CASSQESSANTGELFF
V: TRBV7-9; J: TRBJ2-1; CDR3: CASSLRQGFSEQFF
V: TRBV27; J: TRBJ2-3; CDR3: CASSLIAGIATDTQYF
V: TRBV2; J: TRBJ2-7; CDR3: CASTPSRLPSYEQYF
V: TRBV10-2; J: TRBJ2-1; CDR3: CASSDVAGQYNEQFF
V: TRBV11-2; J: TRBJ2-7; CDR3: CASSKGQGGSYEQYF
V: TRBV18; J: TRBJ1-1; CDR3: CASSPSAGGTLAPFTEAFF
V: TRBV10-3; J: TRBJ1-4; CDR3: CAISSATNEKLFF
V: TRBV6-6; J: TRBJ1-6; CDR3: CASSRKTGTYNSPLHF
V: TRBV28; J: TRBJ2-4; CDR3: CASSPGGAKNIQYF